The 22 T cell receptor beta chains below all came from one sample that was sequenced in a study of cytomegalovirus exposure and HLA in healthy donors. PCR primers comprised 60 Vbeta and 13 Jbeta primers. The assay was immunoSEQ multiplex PCR, and TCRdb's table has in-frame clones only and misses some. The table has over 150,000 clones, 75% seen once. Sequenced material: PBMCs. These receptors were taken from a male donor in good health and CMV-seronegative.

The J gene is TRBJ1-1, the V gene TRBV6-6; TRBD1 aligns across 7 bases. The CDR3 totals 14 residues. CDR1 MNHNY and CDR2 SVGAGI come from the germline V gene (reference sequence). V trimming: 6 bases; J trimming: 3 bases; junction bases outside the gene matches: 7. CDR3 region: CASRQQGTYTEAFF. The CDR3 nucleotides are TGTGCCAGCAGACAACAGGGGACTTACACTGAAGCTTTCTTT.

This clone was counted between two and nine times. The genes are TRBV7-9 and TRBJ2-7, with D hard to call. Trimming took 4 bases from V and 1 from J, leaving 8 bases between them. The germline V gene encodes CDR1 SEHNR and CDR2 FQNEAQ (reference sequence). The length of the CDR3 is 13 residues. The CDR3 protein is CASSSRVSYEQYF. The DNA for the CDR3 is TGTGCCAGCAGCTCCCGGGTTTCCTACGAGCAGTACTTC. The full variable domain, rest sourced from reference TRBV7-9 and TRBJ2-7, is DTGVSQNPRHKITKRGQNVTFRCDPISEHNRLYWYRQTLGQGPEFLTYFQNEAQLEKSRLLSDRFSAERPKGSFSTLEIQRTEQGDSAMYLCASSSRVSYEQYFGPGTRLTVT.

The chain links TRBV5-6 to TRBJ1-4, with D maybe TRBD1 (5 bases). CDR3 length equals 15 residues. The germline V and J ends were trimmed by 4 bases and 2 bases, with 12 bases remaining between them. Germline CDR1 is SGHDT and CDR2 is YYEEEE. The CDR3 bases are TGTGCCAGCAGCAACAGCGGGGCCACTAATGAAAAACTGTTTTTT. Encoded protein: CASSNSGATNEKLFF.

The chain joins TRBV12-2 to TRBJ2-7; the tabulated D call, TRBD1, remains unverified against the DNA. TRBV12-2 is reported as a pseudogene. This CDR3 spans 18 amino acids. As DNA, the CDR3 is TGTGCAAGTCGCTTTTTCTGTACAGGAGACAGTCCTCCCTACGAGCAGTACTTC. It codes for CASRFFCTGDSPPYEQYF.

The rearrangement links TRBV27 to TRBJ2-7, with 9 bases matching TRBD2. Losses at the gene ends were 6 bases for V and 6 bases for J; bases not matched to a gene: 15. The germline CDR1 and CDR2 sequences are MNHEY and SMNVEV (reference sequence). CDR3 size: 16 residues. The DNA of the CDR3 is TGTGCCAGCAGCGAAATTACAGCGGGGGGAAGGAGCGAGCAGTACTTC. Its translation is CASSEITAGGRSEQYF.

This chain links TRBV14 with TRBJ2-2; weak D call: TRBD2 (6 bases). CDR1 SGHDN and CDR2 FVKESK come from the germline V gene. CDR3 size: 17 residues. Trimming took 0 bases from V and 5 from J, leaving 16 bases between them. CDR3 sequence reads: CASSQDTSGARTGELFF. CDR3 sequence (DNA): TGTGCCAGCAGCCAAGATACTTCGGGAGCGCGGACCGGGGAGCTGTTTTTT.

This clone has more than one count but fewer than ten. The chain couples TRBV28 to TRBJ1-1; TRBD1 matches 7 bases. After removal of 7 bases from V and 0 bases from J, the junction contained 8 bases not matched to a gene. CDR1 is MDHEN, CDR2 SYDVKM, per germline. The CDR3 totals 15 residues. The CDR3, as DNA: TGTGCCAGCATTCCCAGGGACAGATTGAACACTGAAGCTTTCTTT. This sequence encodes CASIPRDRLNTEAFF.

Only a few counts were recorded for this clone. Germline and junction disagree at one end, which may indicate a read error. The chain joins TRBV29-1 to TRBJ2-4; possibly TRBD1 for D (5 bases). The CDR3 runs 12 residues. The germline V gene encodes CDR1 SQVTM and CDR2 ANQGSEA. CDR3 amino acids: CSVGQGPLIQHF. As DNA, the CDR3 is TGCAGCGTTGGGCAGGGCCCTTTAATCCAACACTTC.

This clone has just a few counts. This chain joins TRBV11-2 and TRBJ1-1, with D hard to call. Germline-derived CDR1 and CDR2 are SGHAT and FQNNGV. This CDR3 is built from 13 residues. Trimming took off 1 base at V and 6 bases at J, with 9 bases between the two ends. CDR3 protein: CASSLGRMAEAFF. The DNA for the CDR3 is TGTGCCAGCAGCTTAGGGCGGATGGCTGAAGCTTTCTTT.

This clone was seen more than once but under ten times. This sequence joins TRBV4-2 and TRBJ2-2, with 9 bases identical to TRBD1. V lost 1 base to trimming and J lost 7 bases; unmatched junction nucleotides: 7. The germline V gene has CDR1 LGHNA and CDR2 YNFKEQ. The CDR3 has 16 residues. CDR3 protein: CASSQAGDRAGGELFF. The CDR3 bases are TGTGCCAGCAGCCAAGCGGGGGACAGGGCAGGCGGGGAGCTGTTTTTT.

The CDR3 loop is CASSALRDSSAGYYGYTF. The CDR3 DNA reads TGTGCCAGCAGCGCCCTACGGGACAGCTCGGCCGGGTACTATGGCTACACCTTC. J is TRBJ1-2 and V is TRBV9, with 7 bases identical to TRBD1. Trimming cost V 3 bases and J 3 bases; bases outside gene matches: 17. Germline V lookup: CDR1 SGDLS, CDR2 YYNGEE. CDR3 size: 18 residues.

The rearrangement joins TRBV30 to TRBJ1-3; D is possibly TRBD1 (5 bases). In germline, CDR1 is GTSNPN, CDR2 SVGIG (reference sequence). This CDR3 has 13 amino acids. V was clipped by 3 bases and J by 4 bases, with 10 bases between them. In nucleotides, the CDR3 is TGTGCCTGGAGATCGAACAGGGGAAACACCATATATTTT. Translating gives CAWRSNRGNTIYF. The full variable domain, in which reference TRBV30 and TRBJ1-3 provide the parts outside the CDR3, is SQTIHQWPATLVQPVGSPLSLECTVEGTSNPNLYWYRQAAGRGLQLLFYSVGIGQISSEVPQNLSASRPQDRQFILSSKKLLLSDSGFYLCAWRSNRGNTIYFGEGSWLTVV.

The chain combines TRBV18 with TRBJ2-7; maybe TRBD2 (6 bases). Germline V lookup: CDR1 KGHSH, CDR2 LQKENI. The CDR3 is made up of 13 amino acids. V lost 6 bases, J lost 3 bases, and 12 bases lay in between. Here the CDR3 reads CASSLNGGYEQYF. The CDR3 DNA follows: TGTGCCAGCTCCCTTAACGGGGGCTACGAGCAGTACTTC.

CDR3 bases: TGTGCCAGCACCCGGACTAGCGGGAGGGTCGGGGAGCTGTTTTTT. It is translated as CASTRTSGRVGELFF. This chain connects TRBV6-5 to TRBJ2-2, with 15 bases lining up with TRBD2. In germline, CDR1 is MNHEY, CDR2 SVGAGI. The V segment lost 7 bases and the J segment 7 bases; nucleotides outside the gene matches: 4. The CDR3 loop spans 15 amino acids.

CDR3 in amino acids: CASSFPGTGSYEQYF. CDR3 coding DNA: TGTGCCAGCAGTTTTCCTGGGACAGGGTCCTACGAGCAGTACTTC. The chain joins TRBV28 to TRBJ2-5; 9 nucleotides line up with TRBD1. Matching the DNA end better, TRBJ2-7 makes the J call doubtful. The V gene's germline CDR1 is MDHEN and CDR2 SYDVKM. The CDR3 is made up of 15 amino acids.

This clone showed up just a few times. The rearrangement uses TRBV12-5 and TRBJ2-3; TRBD2 matches at 13 bases. Germline V CDR1 and CDR2: LGHNT, FRNRAP. After removal of 7 bases from V and 9 bases from J, the junction contained 13 bases not matched to a gene. This CDR3 is built from 16 residues. CDR3 protein: CASAPGLAGPLQTQYF. For the CDR3, the DNA is TGTGCTAGTGCCCCGGGACTAGCGGGACCTCTGCAGACGCAGTATTTT.

This clone has just a few counts. This chain uses TRBV6-5 with TRBJ1-1; 9 bases match TRBD1. In germline, CDR1 is MNHEY, CDR2 SVGAGI. The CDR3 consists of 15 residues. V gave up 5 bases and J gave up 4 bases; unmatched junction bases: 8. This CDR3 reads CASSRGQGSVTEAFF. The DNA of the CDR3 is TGTGCCAGCAGTCGCGGACAGGGGAGTGTCACTGAAGCTTTCTTT.

The gene calls are TRBV5-1 and TRBJ1-1; a possible D gene is TRBD1 (5 bases). Trimming took off 1 base at V and 6 bases at J, with 16 bases between the two ends. The length of the CDR3 is 15 residues. Looked up from germline, CDR1 is SGHRS and CDR2 is YFSETQ. The CDR3 DNA follows: TGCGCCAGCAGCTTGAGGGGTAAAGAACAGGCTGAAGCTTTCTTT. It yields the protein CASSLRGKEQAEAFF.

The chain couples TRBV5-6 to TRBJ2-3, with D hard to call. This CDR3 has 14 amino acids. Germline V gene lookup returns CDR1 SGHDT and CDR2 YYEEEE. V was cut by 1 base and J by 0 bases, with 6 bases left in between. CDR3 DNA sequence: TGTGCCAGCAGCTTGCGCACTAGCACAGATACGCAGTATTTT. It translates to CASSLRTSTDTQYF. Complete variable domain (other parts from reference TRBV5-6 and TRBJ2-3): DAGVTQSPTHLIKTRGQQVTLRCSPKSGHDTVSWYQQALGQGPQFIFQYYEEEERQRGNFPDRFSGHQFPNYSSELNVNALLLGDSALYLCASSLRTSTDTQYFGPGTRLTVL.

The chain uses TRBV19 and TRBJ1-1, with 8 nucleotides matching TRBD1. Trimming at V came to 4 bases and at J to 7 bases, leaving 2 bases not matched to a gene. From germline, CDR1 is LNHDA and CDR2 SQIVND (reference sequence). This CDR3 contains 12 residues. Here the CDR3 reads CASSRQGNEAFF. The CDR3 DNA reads TGTGCCAGTAGTAGACAGGGGAATGAAGCTTTCTTT.

The rearrangement links TRBV27 to TRBJ2-1; D perhaps matches TRBD1 (6 bases). Germline V lookup: CDR1 MNHEY, CDR2 SMNVEV (reference sequence). CDR3 size: 12 residues. Deletions cut 3 bases from V and 9 bases from J, with 9 bases between. CDR3 region: CASSLDSGEQFF. In DNA form, the CDR3 reads TGTGCCAGCAGTTTGGACAGCGGTGAGCAGTTCTTC.

The chain joins TRBV7-2 to TRBJ2-1, with D perhaps TRBD2 (5 bases). V lost 5 bases and J 5 bases, leaving 16 bases between the germline ends. Germline CDR1 and CDR2: SGHTA and FQGNSA. This CDR3 spans 15 amino acids. The CDR3 reads CASSLDWVLHNEQFF. The CDR3 DNA follows: TGTGCCAGCAGCCTGGACTGGGTCCTTCACAATGAGCAGTTCTTC.